This TCR beta chain was recovered during a study of sequential checkpoint blockade in melanoma. Study summary: Patients were randomized 1:1 to nivolumab-then-ipilimumab or ipilimumab-then-nivolumab first-line. Roughly 20 patients had matched tumor biopsies before treatment and at week 13 after nivolumab or ipilimumab alone.

Germline V gives CDR1 SGHRS, CDR2 YFSETQ. This CDR3 spans 16 amino acids. The V end was cut by 0 bases, the J end by 2 bases, with 15 bases between. Profiling relied on immunoSEQ multiplex PCR, and the TCRdb table lists in-frame clones only, not all of them. The sample records around 9,200 clones, approximately 25% being singletons. Described treatment: randomized to nivolumab then ipilimumab (arm A) or the reverse (arm B). The sample was tumor tissue (inferred from file names), taken from a patient given nivolumab and ipilimumab in sequence. V and J are TRBV5-1 and TRBJ2-7; a possible D gene is TRBD2 (6 bases). This sequence was found in a human donor with melanoma. The CDR3 spells CASSLDGGNPAYEQYF. DNA of the CDR3: TGCGCCAGCAGCTTGGACGGAGGGAACCCCGCCTACGAGCAGTACTTC.